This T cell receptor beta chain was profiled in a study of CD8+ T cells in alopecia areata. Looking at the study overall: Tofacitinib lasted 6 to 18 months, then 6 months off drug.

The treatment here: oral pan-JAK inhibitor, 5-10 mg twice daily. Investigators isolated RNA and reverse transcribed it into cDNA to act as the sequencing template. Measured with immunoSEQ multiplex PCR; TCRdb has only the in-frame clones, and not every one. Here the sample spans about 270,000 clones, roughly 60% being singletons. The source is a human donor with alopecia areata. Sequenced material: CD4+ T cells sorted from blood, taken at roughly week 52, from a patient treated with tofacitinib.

This chain's CDR3 is CASSIGGPQETQYF. The CDR3 bases are TGTGCCAGTAGTATAGGTGGGCCACAAGAGACCCAGTACTTC. The V gene is TRBV19, the J gene TRBJ2-5; D ambiguous. The CDR3 covers 14 residues. V lost 1 base to trimming and J lost 2 bases, with 8 bases between them. Germline CDR1 LNHDA, CDR2 SQIVND (reference sequence).